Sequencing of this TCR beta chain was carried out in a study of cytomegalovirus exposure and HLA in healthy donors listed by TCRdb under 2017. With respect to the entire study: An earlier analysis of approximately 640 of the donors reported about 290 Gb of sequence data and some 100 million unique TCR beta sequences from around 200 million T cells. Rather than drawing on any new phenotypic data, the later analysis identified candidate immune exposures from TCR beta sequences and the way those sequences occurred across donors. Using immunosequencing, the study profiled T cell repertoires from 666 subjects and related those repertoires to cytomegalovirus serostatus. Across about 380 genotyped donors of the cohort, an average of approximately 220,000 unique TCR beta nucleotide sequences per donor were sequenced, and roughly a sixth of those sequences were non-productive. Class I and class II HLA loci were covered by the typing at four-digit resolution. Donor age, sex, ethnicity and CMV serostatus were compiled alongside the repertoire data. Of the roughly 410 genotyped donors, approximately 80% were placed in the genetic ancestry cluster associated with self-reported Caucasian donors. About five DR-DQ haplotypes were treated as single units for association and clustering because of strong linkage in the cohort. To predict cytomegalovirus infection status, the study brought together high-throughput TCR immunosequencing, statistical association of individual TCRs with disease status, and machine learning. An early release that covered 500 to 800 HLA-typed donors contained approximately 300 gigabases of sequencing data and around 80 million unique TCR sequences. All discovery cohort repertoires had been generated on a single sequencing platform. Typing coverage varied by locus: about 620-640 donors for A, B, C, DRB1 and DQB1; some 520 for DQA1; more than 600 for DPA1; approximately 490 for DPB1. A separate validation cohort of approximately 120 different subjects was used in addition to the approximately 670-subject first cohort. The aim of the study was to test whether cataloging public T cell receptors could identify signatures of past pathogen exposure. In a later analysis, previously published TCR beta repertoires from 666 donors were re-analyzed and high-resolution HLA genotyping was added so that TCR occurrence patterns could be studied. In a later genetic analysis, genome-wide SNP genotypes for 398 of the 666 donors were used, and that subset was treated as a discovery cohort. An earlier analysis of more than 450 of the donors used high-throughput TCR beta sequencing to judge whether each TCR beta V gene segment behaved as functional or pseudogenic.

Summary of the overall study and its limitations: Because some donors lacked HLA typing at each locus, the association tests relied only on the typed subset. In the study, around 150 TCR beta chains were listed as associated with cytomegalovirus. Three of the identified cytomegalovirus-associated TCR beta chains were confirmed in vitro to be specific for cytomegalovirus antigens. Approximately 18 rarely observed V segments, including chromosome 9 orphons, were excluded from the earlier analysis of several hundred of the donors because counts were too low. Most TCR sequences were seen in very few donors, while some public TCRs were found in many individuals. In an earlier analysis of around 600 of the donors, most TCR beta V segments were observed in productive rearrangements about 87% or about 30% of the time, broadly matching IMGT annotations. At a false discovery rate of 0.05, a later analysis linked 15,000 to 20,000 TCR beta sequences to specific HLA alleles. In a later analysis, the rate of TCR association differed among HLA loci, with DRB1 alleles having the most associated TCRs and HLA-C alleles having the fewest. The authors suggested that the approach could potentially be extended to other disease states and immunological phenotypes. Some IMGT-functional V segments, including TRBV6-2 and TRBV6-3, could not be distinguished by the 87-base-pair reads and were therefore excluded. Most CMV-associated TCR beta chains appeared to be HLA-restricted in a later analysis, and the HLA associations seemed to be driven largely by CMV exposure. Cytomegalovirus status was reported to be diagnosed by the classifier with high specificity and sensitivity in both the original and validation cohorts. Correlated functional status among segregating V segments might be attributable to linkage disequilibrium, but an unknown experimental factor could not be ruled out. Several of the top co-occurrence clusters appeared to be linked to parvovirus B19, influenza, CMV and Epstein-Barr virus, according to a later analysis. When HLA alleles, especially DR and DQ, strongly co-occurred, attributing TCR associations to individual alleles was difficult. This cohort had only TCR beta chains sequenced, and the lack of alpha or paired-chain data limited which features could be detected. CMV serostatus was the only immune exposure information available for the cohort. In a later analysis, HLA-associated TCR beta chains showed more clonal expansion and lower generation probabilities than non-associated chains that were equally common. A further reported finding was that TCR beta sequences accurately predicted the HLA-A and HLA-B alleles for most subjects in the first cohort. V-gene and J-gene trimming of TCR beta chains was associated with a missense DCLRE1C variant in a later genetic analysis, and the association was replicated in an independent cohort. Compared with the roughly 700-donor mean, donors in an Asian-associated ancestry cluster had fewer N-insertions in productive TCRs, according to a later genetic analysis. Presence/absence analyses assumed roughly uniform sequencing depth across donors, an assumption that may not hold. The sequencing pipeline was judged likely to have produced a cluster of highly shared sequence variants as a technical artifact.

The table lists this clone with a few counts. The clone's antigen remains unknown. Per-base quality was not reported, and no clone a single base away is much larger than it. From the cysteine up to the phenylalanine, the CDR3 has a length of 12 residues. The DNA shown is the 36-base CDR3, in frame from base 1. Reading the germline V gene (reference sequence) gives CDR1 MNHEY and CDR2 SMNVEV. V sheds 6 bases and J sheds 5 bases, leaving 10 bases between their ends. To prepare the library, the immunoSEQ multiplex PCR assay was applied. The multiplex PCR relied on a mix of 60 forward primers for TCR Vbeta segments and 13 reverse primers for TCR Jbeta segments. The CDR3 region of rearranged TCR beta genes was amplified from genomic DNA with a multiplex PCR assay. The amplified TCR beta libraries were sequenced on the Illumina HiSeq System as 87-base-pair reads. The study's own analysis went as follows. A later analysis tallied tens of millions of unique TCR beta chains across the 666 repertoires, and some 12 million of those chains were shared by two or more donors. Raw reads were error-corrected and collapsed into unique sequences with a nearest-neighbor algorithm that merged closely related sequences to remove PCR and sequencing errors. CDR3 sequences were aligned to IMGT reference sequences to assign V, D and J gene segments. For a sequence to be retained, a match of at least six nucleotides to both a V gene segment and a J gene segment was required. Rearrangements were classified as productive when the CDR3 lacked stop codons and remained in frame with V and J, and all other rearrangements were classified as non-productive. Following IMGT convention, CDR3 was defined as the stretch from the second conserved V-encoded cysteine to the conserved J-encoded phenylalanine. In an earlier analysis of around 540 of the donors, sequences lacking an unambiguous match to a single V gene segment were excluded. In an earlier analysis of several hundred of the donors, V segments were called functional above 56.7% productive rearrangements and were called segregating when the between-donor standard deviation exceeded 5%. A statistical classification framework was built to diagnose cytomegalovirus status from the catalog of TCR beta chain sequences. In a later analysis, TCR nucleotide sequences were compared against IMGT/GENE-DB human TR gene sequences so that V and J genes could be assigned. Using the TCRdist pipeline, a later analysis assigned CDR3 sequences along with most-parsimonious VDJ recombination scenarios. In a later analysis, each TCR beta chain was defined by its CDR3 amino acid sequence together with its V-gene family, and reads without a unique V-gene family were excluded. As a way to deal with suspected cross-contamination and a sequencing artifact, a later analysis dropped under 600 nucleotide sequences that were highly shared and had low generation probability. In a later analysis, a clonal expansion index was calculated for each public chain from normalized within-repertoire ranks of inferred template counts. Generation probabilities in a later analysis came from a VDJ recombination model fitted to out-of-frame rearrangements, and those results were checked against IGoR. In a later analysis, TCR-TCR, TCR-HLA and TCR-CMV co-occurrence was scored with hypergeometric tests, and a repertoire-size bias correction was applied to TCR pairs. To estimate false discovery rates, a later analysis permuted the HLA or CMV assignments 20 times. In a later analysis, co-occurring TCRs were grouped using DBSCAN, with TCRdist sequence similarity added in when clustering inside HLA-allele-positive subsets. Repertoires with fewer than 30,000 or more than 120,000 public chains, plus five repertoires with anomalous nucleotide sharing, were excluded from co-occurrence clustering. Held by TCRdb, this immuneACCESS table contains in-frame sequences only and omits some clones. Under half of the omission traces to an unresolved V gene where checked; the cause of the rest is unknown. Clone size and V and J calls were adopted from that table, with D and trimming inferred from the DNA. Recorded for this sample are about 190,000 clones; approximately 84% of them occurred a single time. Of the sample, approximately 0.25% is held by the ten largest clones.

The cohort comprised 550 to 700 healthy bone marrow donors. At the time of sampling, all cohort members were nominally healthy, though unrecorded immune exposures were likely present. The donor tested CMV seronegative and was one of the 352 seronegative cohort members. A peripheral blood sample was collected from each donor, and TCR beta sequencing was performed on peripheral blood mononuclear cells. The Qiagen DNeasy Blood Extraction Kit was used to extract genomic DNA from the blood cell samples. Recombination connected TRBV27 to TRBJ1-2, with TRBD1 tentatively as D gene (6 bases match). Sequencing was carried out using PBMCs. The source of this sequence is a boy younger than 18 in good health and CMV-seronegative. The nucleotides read TGTGCCAGCAGGGGGGCATTATATGGCTACACCTTC. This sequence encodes CASRGALYGYTF.